Listed below are T cell receptor beta chains from one sample, sequenced in a study of T cell responses to AZD1222 COVID-19 vaccine. Profiling relied on immunoSEQ multiplex PCR, and the TCRdb table lists in-frame clones only, not all of them. The sample records 140,000 or so clones, 92% being singletons. The sequencing used peripheral blood, collected on day 0 of AZD1222 vaccination. Receptors were obtained from an adult in good health. Each CDR3 is given with its conserved first and last residue. D genes are given only for firm matches. Clone size is shown for a subset of rows, as once, few, many or a class of expanded clone.

CDR3 length	V gene	J gene	D gene	clone size	CDR3 protein	CDR3 DNA
17	TRBV28	TRBJ2-7	TRBD2	NA	CASSFGRGTSGRNEQYF	TGTGCCAGCAGTTTCGGCCGGGGGACTAGCGGGAGAAACGAGCAGTACTTC
17	TRBV7-9	TRBJ2-2	NA	once	CASSSRSANANTGELFF	TGTGCCAGCAGCTCTCGTAGCGCGAACGCGAACACCGGGGAGCTGTTTTTT
14	TRBV18	TRBJ2-3	TRBD2	NA	CASSPSGSGDTQYF	TGTGCCAGCTCACCGAGCGGGAGCGGAGATACGCAGTATTTT
12	TRBV28	TRBJ2-2	NA	NA	CASSRTTGELFF	TGTGCCAGCAGTCGAACCACCGGGGAGCTGTTTTTT
16	TRBV27	TRBJ2-3	NA	NA	CASSFVTGYRGDTQYF	TGTGCCAGCAGTTTCGTAACAGGGTATCGAGGGGATACGCAGTATTTT
17	TRBV4-1	TRBJ1-5	NA	NA	CASSQVGRKYSNQPQHF	TGCGCCAGCAGCCAAGTCGGCAGAAAATATAGCAATCAGCCCCAGCATTTT
12	TRBV10-2	TRBJ1-5	NA	NA	CASSDYGQPQHF	TGCGCCAGCAGCGACTACGGTCAGCCCCAGCATTTT
14	TRBV7-2	TRBJ1-2	TRBD1	NA	CASSPTGGGYGYTF	TGTGCCAGCAGCCCGACAGGGGGCGGCTATGGCTACACCTTC
15	TRBV7-2	TRBJ1-2	TRBD1	NA	CASSFPGQYYYGYTF	TGTGCCAGCAGCTTCCCGGGACAGTACTACTATGGCTACACCTTC
14	TRBV7-2	TRBJ2-7	TRBD1	NA	CASSFAGGPYEQYF	TGTGCCAGCAGCTTCGCAGGGGGCCCCTACGAGCAGTACTTC
16	TRBV6-2/TRBV6-3	TRBJ1-5	NA	once	CASSYHPGQSNQPQHF	TGTGCCAGCAGTTACCACCCGGGGCAGTCTAATCAGCCCCAGCATTTT
15	TRBV7-8	TRBJ2-2	NA	NA	CASSPWASNTGELFF	TGTGCCAGCAGCCCCTGGGCTTCGAACACCGGGGAGCTGTTTTTT
13	TRBV5-1	TRBJ1-6	NA	NA	CASSLNYNSPLHF	TGCGCCAGCAGCTTGAACTATAATTCACCCCTCCACTTT
15	TRBV10-3	TRBJ1-5	NA	NA	CAISDPDIRNQPQHF	TGTGCCATCAGTGACCCTGACATACGCAATCAGCCCCAGCATTTT
13	TRBV10-1	TRBJ1-1	NA	once	CASSLDRNTEAFF	TGCGCCAGCAGTCTCGACAGGAACACTGAAGCTTTCTTT
15	TRBV7-3	TRBJ2-3	NA	NA	CASSLNGLSTDTQYF	TGTGCCAGCAGCTTAAATGGACTCAGCACAGATACGCAGTATTTT
14	TRBV24-1	TRBJ2-1	TRBD1	NA	CATSEPGTGNEQFF	TGTGCCACCAGTGAGCCCGGGACAGGGAATGAGCAGTTCTTC
16	TRBV5-4	TRBJ1-3	NA	NA	CASSPTPGNSGNTIYF	TGTGCCAGCAGCCCAACCCCGGGAAACTCTGGAAACACCATATATTTT
12	TRBV5-4	TRBJ2-5	NA	NA	CASSSRWETQYF	TGTGCCAGCAGCTCCCGGTGGGAGACCCAGTACTTC
16	TRBV11-2	TRBJ1-5	NA	NA	CASSLGIGDSNQPQHF	TGTGCCAGCAGCTTAGGGATCGGTGATAGCAATCAGCCCCAGCATTTT
16	TRBV6-5	TRBJ2-1	TRBD1	NA	CASSYSTGYSYNEQFF	TGTGCCAGCAGTTACTCGACAGGGTACTCCTACAATGAGCAGTTCTTC
14	TRBV27	TRBJ2-3	NA	NA	CASRDLGGADTQYF	TGTGCCAGCAGGGACTTAGGGGGGGCAGATACGCAGTATTTT
12	TRBV14	TRBJ2-7	NA	NA	CASSQTAYEQYF	TGTGCCAGCAGCCAGACAGCATACGAGCAGTACTTC
15	TRBV4-1	TRBJ2-1	NA	NA	CASSQDSEGGSVQFF	TGCGCCAGCAGCCAAGACTCAGAAGGCGGGTCGGTGCAGTTCTTC
14	TRBV28	TRBJ1-5	NA	NA	CASSLGDAGPPQHF	TGTGCCAGCAGTTTGGGGGACGCAGGTCCGCCCCAGCATTTT
16	TRBV27	TRBJ1-2	NA	NA	CASSPTLGAVLYGYTF	TGTGCCAGCAGTCCCACCCTCGGGGCAGTCCTCTATGGCTACACCTTC
14	TRBV5-6	TRBJ1-2	NA	NA	CASSSGTSGYGYTF	TGTGCCAGCAGCTCAGGGACGAGTGGATATGGCTACACCTTC
14	TRBV6-5	TRBJ1-2	NA	NA	CASSYRRVAYGYTF	TGTGCCAGCAGTTACCGGAGGGTCGCCTATGGCTACACCTTC
14	TRBV5-1	TRBJ2-3	NA	NA	CASSLGQSQNPQYF	TGCGCCAGCAGCTTGGGACAGAGTCAAAACCCTCAGTATTTT
14	TRBV5-3	TRBJ1-2	TRBD1	NA	CARSSGQGGYGYTF	TGTGCCAGAAGCTCCGGACAGGGAGGTTATGGCTACACCTTC
17	TRBV19	TRBJ2-7	TRBD1	NA	CASSLYFSRQGAYEQYF	TGTGCCAGTAGCCTCTATTTTAGCAGACAGGGGGCTTACGAGCAGTACTTC
15	TRBV5-1	TRBJ1-4	NA	NA	CASSLGTVLGEKLFF	TGCGCCAGCAGCTTGGGGACCGTCCTTGGGGAAAAACTGTTTTTT
16	TRBV7-9	TRBJ2-1	NA	NA	CASSFPPGGFHNEQFF	TGTGCCAGCAGCTTCCCCCCTGGCGGTTTTCACAATGAGCAGTTCTTC
15	TRBV18	TRBJ2-1	NA	NA	CASSRGLGPRDEQFF	TGTGCCAGCTCACGGGGACTTGGGCCTCGAGATGAGCAGTTCTTC
15	TRBV30	TRBJ1-2	NA	NA	CAWTEGVSGNYGYTF	TGTGCCTGGACTGAAGGGGTTTCGGGTAACTATGGCTACACCTTC
15	TRBV24-1	TRBJ1-4	TRBD1	NA	CATSDKRQGNEKLFF	TGTGCCACCAGTGATAAACGACAGGGGAATGAAAAACTGTTTTTT
14	TRBV7-2	TRBJ1-2	NA	NA	CASSSGARVYGYTF	TGTGCCAGCAGCTCGGGGGCCCGGGTCTATGGCTACACCTTC
14	TRBV5-1	TRBJ2-5	NA	NA	CASSRLWGQETQYF	TGCGCCAGCAGCCGGTTATGGGGTCAAGAGACCCAGTACTTC
17	TRBV10-3	TRBJ1-1	NA	NA	CAISDLSRGATNTEAFF	TGTGCCATCAGTGATCTGTCACGGGGGGCTACGAACACTGAAGCTTTCTTT
15	TRBV24-1	TRBJ1-4	TRBD1	NA	CATSDPGQGGEKLFF	TGTGCCACCAGTGATCCGGGACAGGGGGGTGAAAAACTGTTTTTT
19	TRBV13	TRBJ2-6	TRBD1	NA	CASSLSRDRGSPGANVLTF	TGTGCCAGCAGCTTGAGCCGGGACAGGGGCTCGCCTGGGGCCAACGTCCTGACTTTC
14	TRBV5-1	TRBJ1-1	TRBD1	NA	CASSSQGEGAEAFF	TGCGCCAGCAGCTCCCAGGGGGAAGGGGCGGAAGCTTTCTTT
15	TRBV4-2	TRBJ1-4	NA	few	CASSQERDPERKLFF	TGTGCCAGCAGCCAAGAGCGGGACCCCGAGCGAAAACTGTTTTTT
15	TRBV5-1	TRBJ1-2	NA	once	CASSPDPGQRLGYTF	TGCGCCAGCAGCCCCGACCCAGGACAGCGCCTGGGCTACACCTTC
13	TRBV11-2	TRBJ1-3	NA	NA	CASSLAFGNTIYF	TGTGCCAGCAGCTTAGCTTTTGGAAACACCATATATTTT
13	TRBV28	TRBJ1-2	NA	NA	CASSLTENYGYTF	TGTGCCAGCAGTTTAACAGAAAACTATGGCTACACCTTC
13	TRBV27	TRBJ1-2	NA	NA	CASSFRENYGYTF	TGTGCCAGCAGTTTTCGGGAAAACTATGGCTACACCTTC
15	TRBV19	TRBJ1-2	TRBD1	NA	CASSIRQGFDYGYTF	TGTGCCAGTAGTATAAGACAGGGGTTCGACTATGGCTACACCTTC
14	TRBV5-1	TRBJ1-5	NA	NA	CASSPQGLGQPQHF	TGCGCCAGCAGCCCCCAGGGACTTGGTCAGCCCCAGCATTTT
15	TRBV18	TRBJ2-2	NA	once	CASSSIWGDTGELFF	TGTGCCAGCTCATCTATTTGGGGAGACACCGGGGAGCTGTTTTTT
16	TRBV5-4	TRBJ2-1	NA	NA	CASSLAVGSAYNEQFF	TGTGCCAGCAGCTTGGCCGTGGGTAGCGCCTACAATGAGCAGTTCTTC
16	TRBV3-1/TRBV3-2	TRBJ2-1	TRBD2	NA	CASSQDRTSPYNEQFF	TGTGCCAGCAGCCAAGACCGGACTAGCCCCTACAATGAGCAGTTCTTC
13	TRBV9	TRBJ2-6	NA	NA	CASRPSGANVLTF	TGTGCCAGCAGGCCCTCTGGGGCCAACGTCCTGACTTTC